This TCR beta chain came from a study of cytomegalovirus exposure and HLA in healthy donors. Study overall: Most donors, about 82% of 398 genotyped, fell in the Caucasian-associated ancestry cluster. Study-level results: There were a few CMV-associated chains whose specificity for CMV antigens was confirmed in vitro. Most TCR sequences showed up rarely, but some public TCRs showed up in many donors. Apart from CMV serostatus, no immune exposure information was available.

In the case of this clone: The antigen is not known.

PCR used 60 Vbeta primers and 13 Jbeta primers. Assay: immunoSEQ multiplex PCR; the TCRdb copy retains only in-frame clones and omits some. This sample has roughly 160,000 clones; more than 70% occur once, and the top ten carry 1.2% to 1.5%. This TCR derives from a man aged 60-69 years in good health and CMV-seronegative. Specimen: PBMCs.

The CDR3 nucleotides are TGCGCCAGCAGTGAGGAAGGGACAGGGGAGGCCGGGGAGCTGTTTTTT. Its translation is CASSEEGTGEAGELFF. The chain employs TRBV10-1 and TRBJ2-2, with 10 positions matching TRBD1. J lost 6 bases, V lost 2 bases, and 6 bases had no gene match. The CDR3 contains 16 residues. The germline gives CDR1 WNHNN, CDR2 SYGVQD (reference sequence).